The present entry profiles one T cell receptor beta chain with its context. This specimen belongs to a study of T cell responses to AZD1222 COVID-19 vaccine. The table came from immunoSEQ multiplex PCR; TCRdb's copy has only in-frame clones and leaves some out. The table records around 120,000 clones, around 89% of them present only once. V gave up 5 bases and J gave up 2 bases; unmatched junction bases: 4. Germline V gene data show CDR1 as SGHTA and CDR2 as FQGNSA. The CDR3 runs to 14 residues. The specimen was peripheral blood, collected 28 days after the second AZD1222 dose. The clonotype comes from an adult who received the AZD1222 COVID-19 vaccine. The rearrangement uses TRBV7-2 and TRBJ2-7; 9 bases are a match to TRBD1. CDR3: CASSKGQGTYEQYF. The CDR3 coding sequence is TGTGCCAGCAGCAAGGGACAGGGCACCTACGAGCAGTACTTC. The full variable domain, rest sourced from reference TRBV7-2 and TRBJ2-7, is GAGVSQSPSNKVTEKGKDVELRCDPISGHTALYWYRQSLGQGLEFLIYFQGNSAPDKSGLPSDRFSAERTGGSVSTLTIQRTQQEDSAVYLCASSKGQGTYEQYFGPGTRLTVT.